The rows below give T cell receptor beta chains drawn from one sample of a study of T cell responses to AZD1222 COVID-19 vaccine. TCRdb's table, derived via immunoSEQ multiplex PCR, lists solely in-frame clones and lacks some. In the table there are tens of thousands of clones, approximately 84% of which are singletons. The sequencing here drew on peripheral blood, taken on day 0 of AZD1222 vaccination. The receptor source for this set is an adult in good health. Each CDR3 is given with its conserved first and last residue. The D gene is left open where the match is weak. Some rows have no size entry. The others give once, few or many, or a class for an expanded clone.

TRBJ1-6	TRBV2	-	-	TGTGCCAGCAGCCCGCGGGGACCCTCCTATAATTCACCCCTCCACTTT	CASSPRGPSYNSPLHF
TRBJ1-3	TRBV7-2	-	-	TGTGCTAGCGGGCGGGGCTCTGGAAACACCATATATTTT	CASGRGSGNTIYF
TRBJ2-3	TRBV4-1	-	TRBD2	TGCGCCAGCAGCCAAGAGCTCGCGGGAGGGCCCGCAGATACGCAGTATTTT	CASSQELAGGPADTQYF
TRBJ2-6	TRBV7-9	few	-	TGTGCCAGCAGCTTAAGTCCCTCTGGGGCCAACGTCCTGACTTTC	CASSLSPSGANVLTF
TRBJ2-3	TRBV28	-	-	TGTGCCAGCAGTATCCTAGCATTGACAGATACGCAGTATTTT	CASSILALTDTQYF
TRBJ1-2	TRBV18	-	TRBD1	TGTGCCAGCTCACCGCAGACAGGGGATCGGTATGGCTACACCTTC	CASSPQTGDRYGYTF
TRBJ2-7	TRBV30	-	TRBD2	TGTGCCTGGAGGGGGGGGACTAGCGGGATCTACGAGCAGTACTTC	CAWRGGTSGIYEQYF
TRBJ2-2	TRBV19	-	TRBD2	TGTGCCAGTAGTGTCAGCCAGGGACTAGCGGGACGAACGGGGGAGCTGTTTTTT	CASSVSQGLAGRTGELFF
TRBJ1-1	TRBV7-2	-	-	TGTGCCAGCAGCATCGACTCAACAGGTTACACTGAAGCTTTCTTT	CASSIDSTGYTEAFF
TRBJ2-3	TRBV7-9	-	-	TGTGCCAGCAGCTTAAGAGGGGGTTCGGATACGCAGTATTTT	CASSLRGGSDTQYF
TRBJ2-1	TRBV6-5	few	TRBD2	TGTGCCAGCCGGCGTGAGACTAGCGGGGACAATGAGCAGTTCTTC	CASRRETSGDNEQFF
TRBJ1-6	TRBV7-8	-	-	TGTGCCAGCAGCTTAGCTTGGGTTCCTGGCAATTCACCCCTCCACTTT	CASSLAWVPGNSPLHF
TRBJ2-2	TRBV11-3	-	TRBD1	TGTGCCAGCAGCGGGGACAGCGTGAACACCGGGGAGCTGTTTTTT	CASSGDSVNTGELFF
TRBJ2-2	TRBV19	few	TRBD1	TGTGCCAGTAGTATTGGACAGGGGTATGGAAACACCGGGGAGCTGTTTTTT	CASSIGQGYGNTGELFF
TRBJ1-1	TRBV11-1	once	-	TGTGCCAGCAGCCCCGGGGTAAACACTGAAGCTTTCTTT	CASSPGVNTEAFF
TRBJ2-7	TRBV5-5	-	-	TGTGCCAGCAGCTTGTTATCACTGAGCTCCTACGAGCAGTACTTC	CASSLLSLSSYEQYF
TRBJ2-7	TRBV18	-	TRBD1	TGTGCCAGCTCACAGCAAATTCGACAGGGTGGGTCCTACGAGCAGTACTTC	CASSQQIRQGGSYEQYF
TRBJ1-2	TRBV27	medium-sized	TRBD1	TGTGCCAGCAGTTTTGGACAGGGGAACTATGGCTACACCTTC	CASSFGQGNYGYTF
TRBJ2-2	TRBV27	-	TRBD1	TGTGCCAGCAGGGACAGGGCTATCACCGGGGAGCTGTTTTTT	CASRDRAITGELFF
TRBJ2-7	TRBV6-2/TRBV6-3	-	-	TGTGCCAGCAGTTTACGGGGGAAGCTCCACGAGCAGTACTTC	CASSLRGKLHEQYF
TRBJ1-4	TRBV2	once	-	TGTGCCAGCAGTGGCGAGGGTGCAACTAATGAAAAACTGTTTTTT	CASSGEGATNEKLFF
TRBJ2-5	TRBV11-2	-	-	TGTGCCAGCAGCTTCAGGGGAGGGTATGGAGAGACCCAGTACTTC	CASSFRGGYGETQYF
TRBJ1-1	TRBV9	-	TRBD1	TGTGCCAGCAGCGTAGTAGGACAGGGGACCCTTGAAGCTTTCTTT	CASSVVGQGTLEAFF
TRBJ1-2	TRBV30	-	-	TGTGCCTGCCTGAGTGTGGCCACTAACTATGGCTACACCTTC	CACLSVATNYGYTF
TRBJ2-3	TRBV7-2	-	TRBD2	TGTGCCAGCAGCTCAGGTCCCCGGGCTAGCGGGAGGGAGTCAGATACGCAGTATTTT	CASSSGPRASGRESDTQYF
TRBJ1-2	TRBV30	once	TRBD1	TGTGCCTGGAGTGGGACAGGCTATGGCTACACCTTC	CAWSGTGYGYTF
TRBJ1-2	TRBV2	-	-	TGTGCCAGCAGTGAAGTGGACAGCGTAACTTATGGCTACACCTTC	CASSEVDSVTYGYTF
TRBJ2-3	TRBV7-3	-	-	TGTGCCAGCAGCTTGGACAACACAGATACGCAGTATTTT	CASSLDNTDTQYF
TRBJ1-1	TRBV7-6	-	-	TGTGCCAGCAGCTTATTCGCGGGAAATACAGGTGAAGCTTTCTTT	CASSLFAGNTGEAFF
TRBJ1-2	TRBV6-5	-	-	TGTGCCAGCCTGTCCCCCTTAGGTCGTGGCTACACCTTC	CASLSPLGRGYTF
TRBJ1-5	TRBV7-2	-	-	TGTGCCAGCAGCTTACAGGCGTCTCAGCCCCAGCATTTT	CASSLQASQPQHF
TRBJ1-5	TRBV18	-	-	TGTGCCAGCTCAAGGGGACAAGAAAATCAGCCCCAGCATTTT	CASSRGQENQPQHF
TRBJ2-2	TRBV6-4	-	-	TGTGCCAGCAGCCCGACAGAGAGTAACACCGGGGAGCTGTTTTTT	CASSPTESNTGELFF
TRBJ1-2	TRBV28	-	-	TGTGCCAGCAGCTCAGGGTTTAACTATGGCTACACCTTC	CASSSGFNYGYTF
TRBJ2-5	TRBV7-2	-	TRBD2	TGTGCCAGCAGCTTAGGCTTACTAGCGGGACCTCAAGAGACCCAGTACTTC	CASSLGLLAGPQETQYF
TRBJ1-6	TRBV19	few	-	TGTGCCAGTAGGGCGACGGTCGGCAATTCACCCCTCCACTTT	CASRATVGNSPLHF
TRBJ1-2	TRBV5-4	-	TRBD1	TGTGCCAGCAGCTTGGGGACAGGGGTGGACTATGGCTACACCTTC	CASSLGTGVDYGYTF
TRBJ2-2	TRBV7-2	-	-	TGTGCCAGCAGCTTCGAAGGGGACACCGGGGAGCTGTTTTTT	CASSFEGDTGELFF
TRBJ1-5	TRBV28	-	-	TGTGCCAGCAGTGACCCCCTGGGGCCCCAGCATTTT	CASSDPLGPQHF
TRBJ1-5	TRBV18	once	TRBD1	TGTGCCAGCTCACCAGACAGGGTTAATCAGCCCCAGCATTTT	CASSPDRVNQPQHF
TRBJ1-2	TRBV5-1	few	-	TGCGCCAGCAGCCGGGGTCAAACTTATGGCTACACCTTC	CASSRGQTYGYTF
TRBJ1-2	TRBV29-1	-	TRBD1	TGCAGCGTTGACGCCCGACAGGGCGACTATGGCTACACCTTC	CSVDARQGDYGYTF
TRBJ2-1	TRBV7-3	few	-	TGTGCCAGCAGCTTTGGGGGCGGGAGCGGGTCCTACAATGAGCAGTTCTTC	CASSFGGGSGSYNEQFF
TRBJ2-5	TRBV6-2/TRBV6-3	once	TRBD2	TGTGCCAGCAGTGACGGACTAGCGGGAGGACAAGAGACCCAGTACTTC	CASSDGLAGGQETQYF
TRBJ1-2	TRBV28	few	TRBD1	TGTGCCAGCAGTTTGGCACAGGGGACGGCTGGCTACACCTTC	CASSLAQGTAGYTF
TRBJ2-7	TRBV25-1	once	TRBD1	TGTGCCAGCAGTGGGTGGACAGGATACGAGCAGTACTTC	CASSGWTGYEQYF
TRBJ2-1	TRBV10-1	-	-	TGCGCCAGCAGTCCACGAGGGCATGAGCAGTTCTTC	CASSPRGHEQFF
TRBJ1-2	TRBV27	-	TRBD1	TGTGCCAGCAGTCTCCAACCTCCGGGACAGGGTTGGGGCTACACCTTC	CASSLQPPGQGWGYTF
TRBJ1-3	TRBV30	-	-	TGTGCCTGGGGACGATCGGGACTCATCTCTGGAAACACCATATATTTT	CAWGRSGLISGNTIYF
TRBJ1-4	TRBV6-2/TRBV6-3	few	-	TGTGCCAGCAGTGCCGGACTGTCGTCGGGAAAACTGTTTTTT	CASSAGLSSGKLFF
TRBJ1-2	TRBV6-2/TRBV6-3	-	TRBD1	TGTGCCAGCAGTTGGGACAGGGTGTCCGGCTACACCTTC	CASSWDRVSGYTF
TRBJ2-7	TRBV19	few	TRBD2	TGTGCCAGTAGTCCGGGGGGAGGATCTATATCCTACTACGAGCAGTACTTC	CASSPGGGSISYYEQYF
TRBJ2-5	TRBV5-1	-	-	TGCGCCAGCAGCTTGTGGGGGGCAGAGACCCAGTACTTC	CASSLWGAETQYF